These 32 T cell receptor beta chains came from one sample sequenced in a study of shared clonotypes between healthy human individuals (dated by TCRdb to the early 2020s). Library generation was performed with the immunoSEQ multiplex PCR assay. Entries here come from immuneACCESS through TCRdb and include only in-frame sequences with V and J called. Some clones fail to appear in such tables; in the studies checked, an unresolved V gene covers under half of the shortfall, and the cause of the remainder is unknown. Present in this sample are fewer than 700,000 clones, about 95% of which were seen just once. Of the sample, 0.11% is held by the ten largest clones. CD8 naive samples were CD45RO-negative cells positively selected for CCR7, giving a CD45RA+CCR7+ population that excluded TemRA cells. The sequenced material came from naive CD8+ T cells sorted from blood. The cell subset or site label, as the study defines it: CD45RA+CCR7+. These receptors all stem from a woman aged 25 to 39 in good health.

J is TRBJ2-3 and V is TRBV19; no definite D call. Germline V lookup: CDR1 LNHDA, CDR2 SQIVND (reference sequence). V was shortened by 5 bases and J by 3 bases, with 21 bases between the two germline ends. The CDR3 runs 17 residues. Written as DNA, the CDR3 is TGTGCCAGTAGTCTTCGGATAAGCCGTGGATTTACAGATACGCAGTATTTT. It specifies CASSLRISRGFTDTQYF.

This rearrangement joins TRBV6-4 to TRBJ2-7; 8 bases align to TRBD2. V dropped 3 bases and J dropped 0; count of bases not matched to a gene: 4. Germline-derived CDR1 and CDR2 are MRHNA and SNTAGT. The CDR3 consists of 15 residues. This CDR3 reads CASSDHGTSSYEQYF. The CDR3 bases are TGTGCCAGCAGTGATCACGGGACTAGCTCCTACGAGCAGTACTTC.

V gene TRBV13 combines with J gene TRBJ2-1; 8 bases are shared with TRBD2. V lost 4 bases and J lost 6; bases outside the gene matches: 5. Germline-derived CDR1 and CDR2 are PRHDT and FYEKMQ (reference sequence). The CDR3 totals 14 residues. CDR3 residues: CASSSGLVGNEQFF. In DNA form, the CDR3 reads TGTGCCAGCAGCTCGGGACTAGTCGGCAATGAGCAGTTCTTC.

The chain recombines TRBV7-7 with TRBJ2-1; D not certain. V was trimmed by 0 bases and J by 8 bases, leaving 8 bases between them. Germline CDR1 and CDR2: SSHAT and FNYEAQ (reference sequence). The CDR3 extends over 13 amino acids. DNA of the CDR3: TGTGCCAGCAGCTTAGCCAAGACGGATGAGCAGTTCTTC. Its protein is CASSLAKTDEQFF.

About this clone: The same CDR3 is also encoded by other DNA sequences in this sample. This chain uses TRBV10-1 with TRBJ2-7, with TRBD2 as a possible D gene (7 bases). There are 15 residues in the CDR3. Germline V gives CDR1 WNHNN, CDR2 SYGVQD (reference sequence). V shed 3 bases and J shed 3 bases, with 15 bases lying between them. CDR3 nucleotides: TGCGCCAGCAGTGATGGCGCGGGGGCCCTCTACGAGCAGTACTTC. Protein: CASSDGAGALYEQYF.

The chain has TRBV28 and TRBJ2-7; D is perhaps TRBD2 (6 bases). CDR3 length: 18 amino acids. Germline loops: CDR1 MDHEN, CDR2 SYDVKM. The ends were cut back, 6 bases at V and 4 bases at J, with 28 bases in the middle. CDR3 coding DNA: TGTGCCAGCAGCCCCGTCGTGGGGGAAGGGAGGACGGCTTACGAGCAGTACTTC. Protein product: CASSPVVGEGRTAYEQYF.

This chain uses TRBV7-9 with TRBJ1-1; D is uncertain. This CDR3 is 13 amino acids long. With 1 base removed from V and 4 bases from J, the gap between germline ends came to 7 bases. The germline gives CDR1 SEHNR, CDR2 FQNEAQ (reference sequence). CDR3 bases: TGTGCCAGCAGCTTAGGGGGAGGCACTGAAGCTTTCTTT. Its protein product is CASSLGGGTEAFF.

The chain joins TRBV19 to TRBJ1-5; D perhaps matches TRBD1 (6 bases). CDR3 length: 14 amino acids. Germline V gives CDR1 LNHDA, CDR2 SQIVND (reference sequence). V dropped 2 bases and J dropped 5 bases, with 10 bases sitting between them. For the CDR3, the DNA is TGTGCCAGTAGTATATCAACAGGGTATCAGCCCCAGCATTTT. Protein product: CASSISTGYQPQHF.

V and J are TRBV19 and TRBJ2-3, with 7 bases fitting TRBD1. V shed 4 bases and J 2 bases; nucleotides not matched to a gene: 15. The CDR3 consists of 18 residues. Germline V gene data show CDR1 as LNHDA and CDR2 as SQIVND (reference sequence). The CDR3 DNA is TGTGCCAGTAGTACGGAATCACAGGGGACGAGAACCACAGATACGCAGTATTTT. Protein product: CASSTESQGTRTTDTQYF. Supplemented by reference TRBV19 and TRBJ2-3, the full variable domain reads DGGITQSPKYLFRKEGQNVTLSCEQNLNHDAMYWYRQDPGQGLRLIYYSQIVNDFQKGDIAEGYSVSREKKESFPLTVTSAQKNPTAFYLCASSTESQGTRTTDTQYFGPGTRLTVL.

This clone appeared a single time. V gene TRBV7-6 combines with J gene TRBJ2-7, with 8 bases fitting TRBD2. This CDR3 is built from 15 residues. The V gene's germline CDR1 is SGHVS and CDR2 FNYEAQ. V lost 7 bases and J lost 10; bases outside the gene matches: 18. CDR3 sequence reads: CASKKLAATGVPQYF. CDR3 coding DNA: TGTGCCAGCAAAAAACTAGCGGCAACGGGAGTGCCCCAGTACTTC.

CDR3 residues: CASSRIQAGGNTEAFF. The CDR3 nucleotides read TGTGCCAGCAGCCGGATACAGGCAGGGGGGAACACTGAAGCTTTCTTT. V usage is TRBV27 and J usage is TRBJ1-1; 7 positions match TRBD1. CDR1 is MNHEY and CDR2 is SMNVEV in the germline V gene (reference sequence). CDR3 length equals 16 residues. V lost 6 bases to trimming and J lost 1 base; unmatched junction nucleotides: 11.

This clone was counted only a few times. V and J are TRBV27 and TRBJ2-7, with 7 bases fitting TRBD2. V shed 7 bases and J 0 bases; nucleotides not matched to a gene: 3. The CDR3 has 13 residues. Germline V gives CDR1 MNHEY, CDR2 SMNVEV (reference sequence). For the CDR3, the DNA is TGTGCCAGCACCACGGGAGGCTCCTACGAGCAGTACTTC. Residues: CASTTGGSYEQYF.

The rearrangement links TRBV6-6 to TRBJ1-1, with D possibly being TRBD1 (6 bases). This CDR3 comprises 14 residues. The germline V gene has CDR1 MNHNY and CDR2 SVGAGI (reference sequence). Trimming took off 7 bases at V and 0 bases at J, with 12 bases between the two ends. The CDR3 sequence: CASKDRFVNTEAFF. The CDR3 DNA sequence: TGTGCCAGCAAAGACAGGTTCGTGAACACTGAAGCTTTCTTT.

Regarding this clone: This CDR3 is also generated by other DNA sequences in the sample. The chain links TRBV28 to TRBJ2-1; D may be TRBD1 (5 bases). Trimming pared 3 bases from V and 7 bases from J, leaving 13 bases between. The CDR3 has 14 residues. Germline V CDR1 and CDR2: MDHEN, SYDVKM. CDR3 residues: CASSFSGAGNEQFF. The CDR3 DNA follows: TGTGCCAGCAGTTTTTCTGGGGCTGGTAATGAGCAGTTCTTC.

The V gene is TRBV5-1, the J gene TRBJ1-1, with D possibly being TRBD1 (6 bases). Germline V gene lookup returns CDR1 SGHRS and CDR2 YFSETQ. CDR3 size: 14 residues. V lost 2 bases and J lost 4, with 12 bases in between. In DNA form, the CDR3 reads TGCGCCAGCAGCTTAACCACAGGGTCCACTGAAGCTTTCTTT. Translating it yields CASSLTTGSTEAFF. Together with reference TRBV5-1 and TRBJ1-1, the CDR3 gives the full variable domain: KAGVTQTPRYLIKTRGQQVTLSCSPISGHRSVSWYQQTPGQGLQFLFEYFSETQRNKGNFPGRFSGRQFSNSRSEMNVSTLELGDSALYLCASSLTTGSTEAFFGQGTRLTVV.

The chain couples TRBV9 to TRBJ2-7, with D possibly TRBD2 on 6 matching bases. The ends were cut back, 7 bases at V and 0 bases at J, with 14 bases in the middle. The CDR3 is made up of 14 amino acids. Germline-derived CDR1 and CDR2 are SGDLS and YYNGEE. The DNA for the CDR3 is TGTGCCAGCTCCAACGGCGGGATCTCCTACGAGCAGTACTTC. Its translation is CASSNGGISYEQYF.

This clone was detected only once. This chain uses TRBV5-4 with TRBJ2-1, with TRBD2 matching 9 bases. Losses at the gene ends were 6 bases for V and 6 bases for J; bases not matched to a gene: 7. The CDR3 is 14 amino acids. Germline CDR1 is SGHNT and CDR2 is YYREEE (reference sequence). The CDR3 protein is CASTLAGGRNEQFF. In DNA form, the CDR3 reads TGTGCCAGCACACTCGCGGGAGGGCGCAATGAGCAGTTCTTC.

J is TRBJ2-7 and V is TRBV13, with 8 bases lining up with TRBD2. The CDR3 spans 18 residues. The ends lost 4 bases at V and 6 bases at J; junction bases unmatched: 20. Germline V lookup: CDR1 PRHDT, CDR2 FYEKMQ (reference sequence). As DNA, the CDR3 is TGTGCCAGCAGCTCGCGGGGGTCGGCAGCGGGAGTACTCGGCGAGCAGTACTTC. Its protein is CASSSRGSAAGVLGEQYF.

This chain connects TRBV7-8 to TRBJ2-5; D is unclear. The DNA matches TRBJ2-7 better at its end, which makes the J call doubtful. Germline assignment: CDR1 SGHVS and CDR2 FQNEAQ. The CDR3 totals 13 residues. In DNA form, the CDR3 reads TGTGCCAGCAGCTTATCGGGCTCCTACGAGCAGTACTTC. Translation: CASSLSGSYEQYF.

This chain links TRBV11-2 with TRBJ2-7, with D maybe TRBD1 (6 bases). This CDR3 contains 15 residues. Germline V CDR1 and CDR2: SGHAT, FQNNGV. V lost 3 bases and J 1 base, leaving 13 bases between the germline ends. In DNA form, the CDR3 reads TGTGCCAGCAGCTTTACAGGGAACCCTTCCTACGAGCAGTACTTC. It specifies CASSFTGNPSYEQYF.

V is TRBV5-4 and J is TRBJ1-1, with D possibly being TRBD1 (5 bases). Trimming took 3 bases from V and 3 from J, leaving 18 bases between them. The CDR3 consists of 16 residues. CDR1 SGHNT and CDR2 YYREEE come from the germline V gene (reference sequence). The CDR3: CASSSYILEGDTEAFF. Written as DNA, the CDR3 is TGTGCCAGCAGCTCGTACATCCTCGAAGGGGACACTGAAGCTTTCTTT.

The chain recombines TRBV10-3 with TRBJ1-5; 10 bases line up with TRBD1. Per the germline V gene, CDR1 is ENHRY and CDR2 is SYGVKD. The CDR3 contains 15 residues. After removal of 11 bases from V and 3 bases from J, the junction contained 10 bases not matched to a gene. CDR3 coding DNA: TGTGCCTCCGGGGAGACAGGGGGCAACAATCAGCCCCAGCATTTT. Amino acids: CASGETGGNNQPQHF.

The genes are TRBV9 and TRBJ2-3, with 8 bases matching TRBD2. Unmatched junction bases numbered 8, after V lost 4 bases and J lost 7 bases. CDR3 length: 14 residues. Per the germline V gene, CDR1 is SGDLS and CDR2 is YYNGEE. The CDR3, as DNA: TGTGCCAGCAGCCTCCGACGGGAGGGGAATACGCAGTATTTT. Amino acids: CASSLRREGNTQYF. Full variable domain (missing parts from reference TRBV9 and TRBJ2-3): DSGVTQTPKHLITATGQRVTLRCSPRSGDLSVYWYQQSLDQGLQFLIQYYNGEERAKGNILERFSAQQFPDLHSELNLSSLELGDSALYFCASSLRREGNTQYFGPGTRLTVL.

The chain employs TRBV7-8 and TRBJ2-1; possibly TRBD2 for D (6 bases). The CDR3 runs to 14 residues. The germline CDR1 and CDR2 sequences are SGHVS and FQNEAQ. V gave up 4 bases and J gave up 4 bases, with 11 bases separating them. This chain's CDR3 is CASSSRGEYNEQFF. The CDR3 DNA reads TGTGCCAGCAGCTCCCGCGGGGAGTACAATGAGCAGTTCTTC. Looking up the rest from reference TRBV7-8 and TRBJ2-1 gives the full variable domain: GAGVSQSPRYKVAKRGQDVALRCDPISGHVSLFWYQQALGQGPEFLTYFQNEAQLDKSGLPSDRFFAERPEGSVSTLKIQRTQQEDSAVYLCASSSRGEYNEQFFGPGTRLTVL.

The gene calls are TRBV7-9 and TRBJ2-1; 12 bases line up with TRBD2. The CDR3 covers 15 residues. Germline V CDR1 and CDR2: SEHNR, FQNEAQ (reference sequence). With V trimmed by 4 bases and J by 4 bases, 2 bases remained unmatched. The CDR3 coding sequence is TGTGCCAGCAGCTCTCTAGCGGGAGGGTACAATGAGCAGTTCTTC. Translation: CASSSLAGGYNEQFF.

The chain couples TRBV7-9 to TRBJ2-3; 9 nucleotides match TRBD2. Germline V gene data show CDR1 as SEHNR and CDR2 as FQNEAQ (reference sequence). There are 15 residues in the CDR3. Germline trimming cut 4 bases from V and 1 base from J; bases unmatched to any gene: 3. The CDR3: CASSWRTSGTDTQYF. The CDR3 region has the DNA TGTGCCAGCAGCTGGAGGACTAGCGGCACAGATACGCAGTATTTT.

The chain carries TRBV6-5 and TRBJ2-7; either TRBD1 or TRBD2 may supply D (5 bases each). The CDR3 has 14 amino acids. Trimming removed 0 bases at V and 4 bases at J, with 10 bases between. Germline V CDR1 and CDR2: MNHEY, SVGAGI. CDR3 sequence: CASSYSDWGYEQYF. The CDR3 nucleotides are TGTGCCAGCAGTTACTCGGACTGGGGGTACGAGCAGTACTTC.

This chain links TRBV28 with TRBJ2-7; TRBD1 agrees at 8 bases. The CDR3 totals 15 residues. V dropped 4 bases and J dropped 1; count of bases not matched to a gene: 6. CDR1 and CDR2 from the germline V gene are MDHEN and SYDVKM. The CDR3 reads CASSSDREVSYEQYF. CDR3 sequence (DNA): TGTGCCAGCAGTTCGGACAGGGAAGTTTCCTACGAGCAGTACTTC.

This sequence joins TRBV7-8 and TRBJ2-3, with D tentatively TRBD1 or TRBD2 (5 bases each). The germline V gene has CDR1 SGHVS and CDR2 FQNEAQ. CDR3 length equals 16 residues. The ends were cut back, 2 bases at V and 2 bases at J, with 14 bases in the middle. Written as DNA, the CDR3 is TGTGCCAGCAGCTTATGGGGTGAGGGGCTCACAGATACGCAGTATTTT. Protein: CASSLWGEGLTDTQYF. Based on the CDR3 plus reference TRBV7-8 and TRBJ2-3, the full variable domain is GAGVSQSPRYKVAKRGQDVALRCDPISGHVSLFWYQQALGQGPEFLTYFQNEAQLDKSGLPSDRFFAERPEGSVSTLKIQRTQQEDSAVYLCASSLWGEGLTDTQYFGPGTRLTVL.

The rearrangement links TRBV27 to TRBJ2-1, with D possibly matching TRBD2 (6 bases). V lost 7 bases to trimming and J lost 2 bases, with 15 bases between them. Germline lookup yields CDR1 MNHEY and CDR2 SMNVEV (reference sequence). CDR3 length equals 15 residues. DNA for the CDR3: TGTGCCAGCACAGCCGGGGACTTCACCTACAATGAGCAGTTCTTC. Residues: CASTAGDFTYNEQFF.

V is TRBV5-6 and J is TRBJ2-6; no clear D. Trimming stripped 7 bases from V and 5 bases from J, with 22 bases between. The CDR3 totals 17 residues. Germline CDR1 is SGHDT and CDR2 is YYEEEE. The CDR3 DNA sequence: TGTGCCAGCGCTCTAATCAAGTCACAAAGTCGGGCCAACGTCCTGACTTTC. Protein: CASALIKSQSRANVLTF.

The CDR3 DNA reads TGTGCCAGCAGCCCGGGCTGGGGGACTAGCACAGATACGCAGTATTTT. As protein: CASSPGWGTSTDTQYF. The rearrangement joins TRBV5-4 to TRBJ2-3, with a weak D call TRBD2 (6 bases). V lost 4 bases and J 0 bases, leaving 15 bases between the germline ends. The CDR3 totals 16 residues. Per germline, CDR1 SGHNT and CDR2 YYREEE (reference sequence). The full variable domain, rest sourced from reference TRBV5-4 and TRBJ2-3, is ETGVTQSPTHLIKTRGQQVTLRCSSQSGHNTVSWYQQALGQGPQFIFQYYREEENGRGNFPPRFSGLQFPNYSSELNVNALELDDSALYLCASSPGWGTSTDTQYFGPGTRLTVL.